This passage covers 26 T cell receptor beta chains from one sample sequenced in a study of OX40 agonist ivuxolimab in advanced cancers. Method: immunoSEQ multiplex PCR; TCRdb's copy keeps in-frame clones and lacks some. The sample records fewer than 100,000 clones, 85% to 95% being singletons. The sample here was CD4+ or CD8+ T cells sorted from blood, taken in a trial of the OX40 agonist ivuxolimab. The receptors shown here come from an adult with an advanced solid tumor such as melanoma, head and neck, liver or kidney cancer.

This rearrangement joins TRBV29-1 to TRBJ2-7, with D tentatively TRBD1 (6 bases). Germline CDR1 SQVTM, CDR2 ANQGSEA. V gave up 5 bases and J gave up 0 bases, with 11 bases separating them. The CDR3 is 13 amino acids. The CDR3 sequence is CSVHLTGSYEQYF. Written as DNA, the CDR3 is TGCAGCGTTCACCTGACAGGCTCCTACGAGCAGTACTTC.

The chain joins TRBV7-6 to TRBJ2-7, with 14 bases fitting TRBD2. Germline V lookup: CDR1 SGHVS, CDR2 FNYEAQ. The CDR3 is made up of 15 amino acids. V was pared by 5 bases and J by 4 bases, with 4 bases of the junction left unmatched. CDR3 DNA sequence: TGTGCCAGCAGCCCCGGGACTAGCGGGAGATACGAGCAGTACTTC. This codes for CASSPGTSGRYEQYF.

The V and J genes are TRBV5-4 and TRBJ2-2; TRBD2 might be the D (5 bases). The CDR3 contains 13 residues. The germline V and J ends were trimmed by 3 bases and 4 bases, with 7 bases remaining between them. In germline, CDR1 is SGHNT, CDR2 YYREEE (reference sequence). The CDR3, as DNA: TGTGCCAGCAGCTACGCGGGCACCGGGGAGCTGTTTTTT. It specifies CASSYAGTGELFF.

The CDR3 bases are TGTGCCAGCAGCGACGGACTAGCGGGGGTTGGCCGTGGGTTCTTC. It specifies CASSDGLAGVGRGFF. V usage is TRBV13 and J usage is TRBJ2-1, with TRBD2 identical over 13 bases. CDR1 is PRHDT and CDR2 is FYEKMQ in the germline V gene (reference sequence). J was trimmed by 15 bases and V by 5 bases; bases with no gene match: 13. CDR3 size: 15 residues.

The V and J genes are TRBV28 and TRBJ1-3; D perhaps matches TRBD1 (6 bases). V lost 4 bases to trimming and J lost 9 bases, with 19 bases between them. Germline CDR1 MDHEN, CDR2 SYDVKM. The CDR3 extends over 15 amino acids. The DNA of the CDR3 is TGTGCCAGCAGTTCCTCCACAGGGCAAAGGGGCACCATATATTTT. Its translation is CASSSSTGQRGTIYF.

The genes are TRBV7-8 and TRBJ2-7; D is uncertain. The germline gives CDR1 SGHVS, CDR2 FQNEAQ. This CDR3 is 13 amino acids long. V lost 1 base to trimming and J lost 2 bases, with 6 bases between them. The CDR3 is CASSLDSTYEQYF. Here the CDR3 DNA reads TGTGCCAGCAGCTTAGACAGCACCTACGAGCAGTACTTC.

This clone was seen once. DNA for the CDR3: TGCAGCGTCGAGGACAGATACAATGAGCAGTTCTTC. This codes for CSVEDRYNEQFF. The V call is TRBV29-1, the J call TRBJ2-1; weak D call: TRBD1 (6 bases). Trimming shortened V by 6 bases and J by 4 bases, and 10 bases separated the two germline ends. Germline V lookup: CDR1 SQVTM, CDR2 ANQGSEA. This CDR3 comprises 12 residues.

This clone was detected once. The V call is TRBV27, the J call TRBJ2-5; D uncertain. This CDR3 has 14 amino acids. Germline CDR1 and CDR2: MNHEY and SMNVEV (reference sequence). The V and J ends lost 3 bases and 2 bases respectively, with 10 bases between them. In nucleotides, the CDR3 is TGTGCCAGCAGTTTCAGTGGAGAGCAAGAGACCCAGTACTTC. It translates to CASSFSGEQETQYF.

V is TRBV9 and J is TRBJ1-2, with TRBD1 matching 8 bases. This CDR3 region has 16 residues. CDR1 is SGDLS, CDR2 YYNGEE, per germline. V shed 2 bases, J shed 1 base, and the junction held 7 bases outside the gene matches. This CDR3 reads CASSVTRDRINYGYTF. The CDR3 DNA follows: TGTGCCAGCAGCGTCACCCGGGACAGGATTAACTATGGCTACACCTTC.

This clone was recorded once. V is TRBV5-4 and J is TRBJ1-1; D uncertain. The length of the CDR3 is 15 residues. Trimming removed 4 bases at V and 3 bases at J, with 16 bases between. The germline CDR1 and CDR2 sequences are SGHNT and YYREEE (reference sequence). This chain's CDR3 is CASSLSWAAYTEAFF. The CDR3 nucleotides read TGTGCCAGCAGCCTGTCTTGGGCCGCCTACACTGAAGCTTTCTTT.

V and J are TRBV4-3 and TRBJ2-7; TRBD1 might be the D (6 bases). Germline CDR1 and CDR2: LGHNA and YSLEER. V lost 0 bases and J lost 3, with 12 bases in between. The CDR3 has 15 residues. The chain's CDR3 is CASSQDGDRFYEQYF. DNA for the CDR3: TGCGCCAGCAGCCAAGATGGCGACAGGTTCTACGAGCAGTACTTC.

This rearrangement joins TRBV7-9 to TRBJ1-1, with 7 bases fitting TRBD1. Germline CDR1 reads SEHNR; CDR2 reads FQNEAQ (reference sequence). With 2 bases clipped from V and 5 bases from J, the junction kept 5 bases outside the gene matches. The CDR3 length is 14 residues. CDR3 DNA: TGTGCCAGCAGCTTAACAGGGGTAGGGACTGAAGCTTTCTTT. Protein product: CASSLTGVGTEAFF.

In its sample, this clone was seen once. V and J are TRBV6-5 and TRBJ2-1, with 8 bases fitting TRBD2. The V gene end was trimmed by 2 bases and the J gene end by 14 bases; junction bases not matched to a gene: 8. From germline, CDR1 is MNHEY and CDR2 SVGAGI. CDR3 length: 13 amino acids. This CDR3 reads CASSYTSGGREFF. Here the CDR3 DNA reads TGTGCCAGCAGTTACACCTCGGGGGGGAGGGAGTTCTTC.

This chain joins TRBV6-1 and TRBJ1-2; D call uncertain. This CDR3 comprises 16 residues. The germline CDR1 and CDR2 sequences are MNHNS and SASEGT. V lost 4 bases, J lost 1 base, and 16 bases lay in between. CDR3 in DNA: TGTGCCAGCAGTGGCCGAGGACTACCTGTTAACTATGGCTACACCTTC. It codes for CASSGRGLPVNYGYTF.

The gene calls are TRBV5-1 and TRBJ1-1; 7 bases are shared with TRBD1. Germline CDR1 SGHRS, CDR2 YFSETQ. V lost 4 bases to trimming and J lost 5 bases; unmatched junction nucleotides: 5. The CDR3 has 13 residues. For the CDR3, the DNA is TGCGCCAGCAGCGATAGGGGGCGGACTGAAGCTTTCTTT. Translated, it gives CASSDRGRTEAFF.

This chain joins TRBV13 and TRBJ2-3; 14 bases agree with TRBD2. This CDR3 is built from 16 residues. J lost 4 bases, V lost 5 bases, and 5 bases had no gene match. Germline-derived CDR1 and CDR2 are PRHDT and FYEKMQ (reference sequence). The CDR3 sequence is CASSAGTSGGPDTQYF. The CDR3 nucleotides read TGTGCCAGCAGCGCCGGGACTAGCGGGGGACCAGATACGCAGTATTTT.

The rearrangement joins TRBV6-1 to TRBJ2-3, with TRBD2 matching over 10 bases. CDR3 length equals 17 residues. J gave up 5 bases and V 4 bases, and 12 bases lay outside the gene matches. CDR1 is MNHNS, CDR2 SASEGT, per germline. The CDR3 DNA sequence: TGTGCCAGCAGTGCAACTCTAGCGGGGGCGCCCGGAGATACGCAGTATTTT. The encoded protein is CASSATLAGAPGDTQYF.

This chain connects TRBV5-5 to TRBJ2-7; weak D call: TRBD2 (6 bases). From germline, CDR1 is SGHKS and CDR2 YYEKEE (reference sequence). CDR3 size: 15 residues. The V gene lost 3 bases and the J gene lost 5 bases, with 18 bases spanning the gap. The CDR3 sequence is CASSSGLPGENEQYF. The CDR3 nucleotides are TGTGCCAGCAGCTCGGGACTTCCCGGGGAAAACGAGCAGTACTTC.

The rearrangement links TRBV27 to TRBJ1-1, with TRBD1 as a possible D gene (5 bases). The CDR3 runs to 15 residues. Germline CDR1 reads MNHEY; CDR2 reads SMNVEV (reference sequence). Trimming shortened V by 5 bases and J by 2 bases, and 15 bases separated the two germline ends. CDR3 amino acids: CASSTWTTPNTEAFF. The CDR3 region has the DNA TGTGCCAGCAGTACCTGGACAACCCCAAACACTGAAGCTTTCTTT.

The chain uses TRBV4-3 and TRBJ1-2; the D gene is possibly TRBD1 (6 bases). Looked up from germline, CDR1 is LGHNA and CDR2 is YSLEER. CDR3 size: 15 residues. The V end lost 0 bases, the J end lost 5 bases, and 13 bases lay between the germline ends. CDR3 residues: CASSQDRGGRYGYTF. As DNA, the CDR3 is TGCGCCAGCAGCCAAGATCGGGGGGGCAGGTATGGCTACACCTTC.

The chain joins TRBV27 to TRBJ2-1; D might be TRBD1 (6 bases). The germline V gene has CDR1 MNHEY and CDR2 SMNVEV (reference sequence). Trimming removed 1 base from V and 7 bases from J, with 11 bases in between. CDR3 length: 14 amino acids. The CDR3 loop reads CASSLYREENEQFF. DNA for the CDR3: TGTGCCAGCAGTTTATACAGGGAAGAGAATGAGCAGTTCTTC.

The J gene is TRBJ2-2, the V gene TRBV2; 7 bases map to TRBD2. V lost 3 bases to trimming and J lost 3 bases; unmatched junction nucleotides: 7. The CDR3 runs 16 residues. Germline CDR1 reads SNHLY; CDR2 reads FYNNEI. CDR3: CASSEFRGGYTGELFF. CDR3 nucleotides: TGTGCCAGCAGTGAGTTTCGCGGGGGTTACACCGGGGAGCTGTTTTTT.

This sequence joins TRBV11-2 and TRBJ1-2; TRBD1 matches 8 bases. The CDR3 is made up of 16 amino acids. The V gene end was trimmed by 4 bases and the J gene end by 8 bases; junction bases not matched to a gene: 15. Germline values: CDR1 SGHAT, CDR2 FQNNGV. CDR3 amino acids: CASSSGRTGPPWGYTF. In nucleotides, the CDR3 is TGTGCCAGCAGCTCGGGCCGGACAGGGCCCCCATGGGGCTACACCTTC.

The chain couples TRBV15 to TRBJ2-5; D gene ambiguous. V lost 1 base and J lost 0, with 6 bases in between. This CDR3 region has 14 residues. Germline CDR1 reads LNHNV; CDR2 reads YYDKDF (reference sequence). The CDR3 DNA sequence: TGTGCCACCAGCAGAGGCTATAACCAAGAGACCCAGTACTTC. It codes for CATSRGYNQETQYF.

J is TRBJ2-1 and V is TRBV6-5, with D perhaps TRBD1 (5 bases). V lost 0 bases and J 9 bases, leaving 12 bases between the germline ends. Germline V gives CDR1 MNHEY, CDR2 SVGAGI. CDR3 size: 14 residues. CDR3 in amino acids: CASSYSTANSEQFF. Here the CDR3 DNA reads TGTGCCAGCAGTTACTCGACAGCCAACAGTGAGCAGTTCTTC.

The DNA for the CDR3 is TGCGCCAGCAGCCAAGTCACCCGGGTCGGGCATGAAAAACTGTTTTTT. Its protein product is CASSQVTRVGHEKLFF. The genes are TRBV4-1 and TRBJ1-4, with D hard to call. The CDR3 runs to 16 residues. Trimming took 1 base from V and 6 from J, leaving 15 bases between them. Germline loops: CDR1 MGHRA, CDR2 YSYEKL.